The present TCR beta chain was sequenced within a study of human T cells and chemical hapten exposure. Study-level results: TCRs at high frequency, those above 1 in 1000, did not change with DPC sensitization. The immune response of these alopecia patients might not match healthy individuals'.

This clonotype was detected only a few times. Its antigen is not identified. The time point here: patch test 3, about 24 weeks after DPC sensitization. The treatment was: therapeutic diphenylcyclopropenone sensitization with weekly scalp DPC. Blood draws preceded each patch test application. It was unfractionated whole blood from which total RNA was extracted. Per germline, CDR1 MDHEN and CDR2 SYDVKM. Trimming at V came to 4 bases and at J to 14 bases, leaving 9 bases not matched to a gene. The CDR3 totals 14 residues. One entry per CDR3 protein, called by TCRdb with MiXCR from the RACE reads. The sample records 85,000 to 100,000 distinct CDR3 sequences, about 28% being singletons.

The V call is TRBV28, the J call TRBJ2-1; TRBD2 matches 12 bases. The input for sequencing was whole blood, taken in connection with sensitization to the hapten diphenylcyclopropenone (DPC). The TCR originated in a man in his forties with alopecia areata. Some clones in this sample may be carry-over from other donors' samples. CDR3 DNA sequence: TGTGCCAGCAGTTCGGGACTAGCGGGTGAGGGAAAGTTCTTC. Amino acids: CASSSGLAGEGKFF.